This entry describes one T cell receptor (beta chain). What it binds is not known. The assay was immunoSEQ multiplex PCR, and TCRdb's table has in-frame clones only and misses some. The sample carries approximately 5,400 clones, roughly 61% recorded once. Trimming stripped 3 bases from V and 6 bases from J, with 12 bases between. The length of the CDR3 is 15 residues. CDR1 and CDR2 (germline): MDHEN, SYDVKM. The data derive from a study of neoadjuvant anti-PD-1 for oral cavity cancer. Study summary: Nivolumab at 3 mg/kg was mostly given biweekly, three to four doses, pre-surgery. Around day 43, patients without progression received a fourth nivolumab dose before surgery.

Time point described: after neoadjuvant nivolumab, at surgical resection. Study observations and caveats: Post-treatment tumors with larger preexisting clones showed more shrinkage.

The rearrangement joins TRBV28 to TRBJ1-6; D is undetermined. Here the sequenced sample was tumor tissue, taken after nivolumab (anti-PD-1) treatment. This sequence was found in a person aged 40 to 85 with oral cavity squamous cell carcinoma. CDR3 bases: TGTGCCAGCAGTTTGCCGCGGGTTGCTAATTCACCCCTCCACTTT. Amino acids: CASSLPRVANSPLHF.